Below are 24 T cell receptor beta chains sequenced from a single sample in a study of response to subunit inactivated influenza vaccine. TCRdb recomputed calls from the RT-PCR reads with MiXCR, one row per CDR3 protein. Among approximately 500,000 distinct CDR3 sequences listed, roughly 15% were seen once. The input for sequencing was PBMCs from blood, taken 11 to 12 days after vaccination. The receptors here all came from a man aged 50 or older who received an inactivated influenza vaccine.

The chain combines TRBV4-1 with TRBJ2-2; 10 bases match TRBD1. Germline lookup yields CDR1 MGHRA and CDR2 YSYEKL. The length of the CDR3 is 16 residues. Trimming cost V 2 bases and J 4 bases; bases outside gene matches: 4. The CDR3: CASSQSRTGGTGELFF. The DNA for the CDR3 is TGCGCCAGCAGCCAAAGTCGGACAGGGGGCACCGGGGAGCTGTTTTTT.

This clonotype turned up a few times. In nucleotides, the CDR3 is TGTGCCAGCAGCCCCGGACAGGCCGTTAATTCACCCCTCCACTTT. Translated: CASSPGQAVNSPLHF. The chain combines TRBV7-9 with TRBJ1-6, with TRBD1 matching over 7 bases. There are 15 residues in the CDR3. V lost 5 bases and J lost 6; bases outside the gene matches: 7. CDR1 is SEHNR, CDR2 FQNEAQ, per germline (reference sequence).

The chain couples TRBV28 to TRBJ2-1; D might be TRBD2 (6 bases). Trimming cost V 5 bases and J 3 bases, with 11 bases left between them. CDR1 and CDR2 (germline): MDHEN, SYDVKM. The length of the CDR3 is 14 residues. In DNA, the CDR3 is TGTGCCAGCAGTCGGGGACTTCGCTACAATGAGCAGTTCTTC. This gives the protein CASSRGLRYNEQFF. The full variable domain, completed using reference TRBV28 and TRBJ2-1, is DVKVTQSSRYLVKRTGEKVFLECVQDMDHENMFWYRQDPGLGLRLIYFSYDVKMKEKGDIPEGYSVSREKKERFSLILESASTNQTSMYLCASSRGLRYNEQFFGPGTRLTVL.

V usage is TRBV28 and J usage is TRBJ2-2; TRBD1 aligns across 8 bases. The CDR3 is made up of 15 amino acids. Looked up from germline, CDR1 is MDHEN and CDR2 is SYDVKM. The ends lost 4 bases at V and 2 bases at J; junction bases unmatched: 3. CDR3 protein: CASSSPGGNTGELFF. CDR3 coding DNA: TGTGCCAGCAGTTCGCCAGGGGGCAACACCGGGGAGCTGTTTTTT.

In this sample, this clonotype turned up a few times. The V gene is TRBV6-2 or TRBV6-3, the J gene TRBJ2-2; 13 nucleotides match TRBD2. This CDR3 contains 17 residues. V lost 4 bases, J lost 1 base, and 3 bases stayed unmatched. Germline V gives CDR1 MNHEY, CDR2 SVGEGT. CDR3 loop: CASSLGLAGMNTGELFF. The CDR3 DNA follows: TGTGCCAGCAGTTTGGGACTAGCGGGGATGAACACCGGGGAGCTGTTTTTT.

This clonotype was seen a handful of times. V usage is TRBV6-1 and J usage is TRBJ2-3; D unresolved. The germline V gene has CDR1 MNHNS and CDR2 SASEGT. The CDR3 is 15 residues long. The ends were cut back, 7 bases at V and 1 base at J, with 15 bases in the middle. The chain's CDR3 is CASIRPGVGTDTQYF. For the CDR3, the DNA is TGTGCCAGCATACGACCTGGGGTCGGCACAGATACGCAGTATTTT.

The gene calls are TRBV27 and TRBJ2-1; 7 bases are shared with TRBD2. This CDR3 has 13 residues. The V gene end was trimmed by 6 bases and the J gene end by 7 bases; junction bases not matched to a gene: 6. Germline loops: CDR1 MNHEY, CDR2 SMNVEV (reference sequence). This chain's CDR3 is CASRGTSANEQFF. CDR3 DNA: TGTGCCAGCAGGGGAACTAGCGCTAATGAGCAGTTCTTC.

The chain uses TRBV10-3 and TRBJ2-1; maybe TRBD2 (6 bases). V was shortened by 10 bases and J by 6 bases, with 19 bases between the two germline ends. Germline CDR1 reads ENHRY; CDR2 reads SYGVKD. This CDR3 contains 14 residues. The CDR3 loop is CATQTGTPTNEQFF. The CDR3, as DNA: TGTGCCACTCAAACCGGGACTCCGACCAATGAGCAGTTCTTC.

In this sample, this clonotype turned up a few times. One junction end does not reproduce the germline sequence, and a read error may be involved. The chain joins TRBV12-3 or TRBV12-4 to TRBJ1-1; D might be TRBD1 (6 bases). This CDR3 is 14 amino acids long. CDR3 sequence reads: CASSRVGGVQGLSF. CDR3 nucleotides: TGTGCCAGCAGTAGAGTCGGGGGCGTGCAGGGGCTTTCTTTT.

As DNA, the CDR3 is TGTGCCAGCAGCTTAGCGTCAGCATCCTACAATGAGCAGTTCTTC. Amino acid sequence: CASSLASASYNEQFF. V gene TRBV7-8 combines with J gene TRBJ2-1; no reliable D call. V shed 0 bases and J shed 1 base, with 7 bases lying between them. This CDR3 spans 15 amino acids. The germline V gene encodes CDR1 SGHVS and CDR2 FQNEAQ. Full variable domain (missing parts from reference TRBV7-8 and TRBJ2-1): GAGVSQSPRYKVAKRGQDVALRCDPISGHVSLFWYQQALGQGPEFLTYFQNEAQLDKSGLPSDRFFAERPEGSVSTLKIQRTQQEDSAVYLCASSLASASYNEQFFGPGTRLTVL.

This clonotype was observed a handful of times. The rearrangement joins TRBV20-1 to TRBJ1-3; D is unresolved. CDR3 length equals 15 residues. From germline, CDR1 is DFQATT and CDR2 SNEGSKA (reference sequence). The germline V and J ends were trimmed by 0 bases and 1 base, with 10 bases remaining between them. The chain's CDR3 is CSARDERMSGNTIYF. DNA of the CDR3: TGCAGTGCTAGAGATGAAAGGATGTCTGGAAACACCATATATTTT.

The CDR3 is CASSFQTGKQETQYF. The CDR3 DNA reads TGTGCCAGCAGCTTCCAGACAGGGAAGCAAGAGACCCAGTACTTC. The chain has TRBV7-8 and TRBJ2-5; 7 bases map to TRBD1. Trimming removed 3 bases from V and 2 bases from J; junction bases left unmatched: 6. From germline, CDR1 is SGHVS and CDR2 FQNEAQ. This CDR3 contains 15 residues. The full variable domain, rest sourced from reference TRBV7-8 and TRBJ2-5, is GAGVSQSPRYKVAKRGQDVALRCDPISGHVSLFWYQQALGQGPEFLTYFQNEAQLDKSGLPSDRFFAERPEGSVSTLKIQRTQQEDSAVYLCASSFQTGKQETQYFGPGTRLLVL.

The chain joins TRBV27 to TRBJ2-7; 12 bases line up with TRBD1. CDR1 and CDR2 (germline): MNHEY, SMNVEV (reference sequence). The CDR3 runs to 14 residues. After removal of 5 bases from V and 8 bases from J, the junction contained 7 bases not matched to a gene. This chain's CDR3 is CASSKSGQGAKQYF. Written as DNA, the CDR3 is TGTGCCAGCAGTAAATCGGGACAGGGGGCTAAGCAGTACTTC.

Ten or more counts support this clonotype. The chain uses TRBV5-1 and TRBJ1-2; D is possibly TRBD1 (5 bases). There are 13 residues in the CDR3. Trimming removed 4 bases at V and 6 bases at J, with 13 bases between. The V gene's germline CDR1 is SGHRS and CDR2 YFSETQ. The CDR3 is CASSPRGVDGYTF. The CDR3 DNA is TGCGCCAGCAGCCCCCGGGGGGTAGATGGCTACACCTTC.

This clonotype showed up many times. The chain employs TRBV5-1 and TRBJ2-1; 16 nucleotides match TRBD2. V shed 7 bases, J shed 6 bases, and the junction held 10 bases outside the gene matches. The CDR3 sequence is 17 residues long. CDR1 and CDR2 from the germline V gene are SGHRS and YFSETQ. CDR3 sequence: CASRGTSGRAQTNEQFF. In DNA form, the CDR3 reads TGCGCCAGCCGAGGGACTAGCGGGAGGGCCCAGACCAATGAGCAGTTCTTC. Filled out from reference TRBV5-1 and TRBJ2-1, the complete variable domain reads KAGVTQTPRYLIKTRGQQVTLSCSPISGHRSVSWYQQTPGQGLQFLFEYFSETQRNKGNFPGRFSGRQFSNSRSEMNVSTLELGDSALYLCASRGTSGRAQTNEQFFGPGTRLTVL.

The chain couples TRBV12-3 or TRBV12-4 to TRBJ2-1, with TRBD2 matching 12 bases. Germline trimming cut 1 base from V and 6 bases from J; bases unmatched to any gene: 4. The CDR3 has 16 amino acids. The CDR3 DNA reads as TGTGCCAGCAGTTTAGAGACACTAGCGGGGGGCAATGAGCAGTTCTTC. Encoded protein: CASSLETLAGGNEQFF.

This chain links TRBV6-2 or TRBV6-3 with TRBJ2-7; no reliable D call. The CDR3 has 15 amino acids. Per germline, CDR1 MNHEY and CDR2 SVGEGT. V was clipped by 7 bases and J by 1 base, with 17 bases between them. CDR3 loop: CASKRAAGPSYEQYF. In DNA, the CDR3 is TGTGCCAGCAAAAGGGCGGCAGGCCCATCCTACGAGCAGTACTTC.

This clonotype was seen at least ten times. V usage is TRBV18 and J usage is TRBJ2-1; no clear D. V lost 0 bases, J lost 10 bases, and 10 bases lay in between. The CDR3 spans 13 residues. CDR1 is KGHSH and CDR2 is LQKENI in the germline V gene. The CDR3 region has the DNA TGTGCCAGCTCACCACCGACCCTGGGGGAGCAGTTCTTC. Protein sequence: CASSPPTLGEQFF.

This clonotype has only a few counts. CDR3: CASSPRQENNEQFF. CDR3 DNA: TGTGCCAGCTCACCACGGCAGGAAAACAATGAGCAGTTCTTC. V and J are TRBV18 and TRBJ2-1; D not certain. With 1 base removed from V and 5 bases from J, the gap between germline ends came to 9 bases. The CDR3 runs to 14 residues. CDR1 KGHSH and CDR2 LQKENI come from the germline V gene.

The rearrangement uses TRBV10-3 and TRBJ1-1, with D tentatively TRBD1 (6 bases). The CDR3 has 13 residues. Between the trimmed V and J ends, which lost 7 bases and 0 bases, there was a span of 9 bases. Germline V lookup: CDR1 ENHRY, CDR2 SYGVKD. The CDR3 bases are TGTGCCATCAAGGACAGCATGAACACTGAAGCTTTCTTT. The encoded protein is CAIKDSMNTEAFF.

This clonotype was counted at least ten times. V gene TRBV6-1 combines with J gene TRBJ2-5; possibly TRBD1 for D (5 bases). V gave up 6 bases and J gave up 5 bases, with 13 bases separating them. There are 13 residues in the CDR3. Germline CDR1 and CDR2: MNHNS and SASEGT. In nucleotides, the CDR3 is TGTGCCAGCAGAAAGACCAGGGCCGAGACCCAGTACTTC. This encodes CASRKTRAETQYF.

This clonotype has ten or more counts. CDR3 in amino acids: CAISEQGFGGNQPQHF. CDR3 coding DNA: TGTGCCATCAGCGAACAGGGCTTCGGCGGCAATCAGCCCCAGCATTTT. The chain links TRBV10-3 to TRBJ1-5; D may be TRBD1 (6 bases). The V gene lost 6 bases and the J gene lost 2 bases, with 17 bases spanning the gap. In germline, CDR1 is ENHRY, CDR2 SYGVKD. The CDR3 loop spans 16 amino acids.

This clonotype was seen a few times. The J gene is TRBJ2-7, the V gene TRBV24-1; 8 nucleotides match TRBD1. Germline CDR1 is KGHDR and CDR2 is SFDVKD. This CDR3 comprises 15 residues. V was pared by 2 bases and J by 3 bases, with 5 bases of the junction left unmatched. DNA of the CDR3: TGTGCCACCAGTGATTGGGGGACAGGTAGCTACGAGCAGTACTTC. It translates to CATSDWGTGSYEQYF.

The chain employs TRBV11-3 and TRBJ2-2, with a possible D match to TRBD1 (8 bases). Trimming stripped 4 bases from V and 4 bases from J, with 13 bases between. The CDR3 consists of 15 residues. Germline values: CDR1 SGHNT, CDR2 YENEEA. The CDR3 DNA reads TGTGCCAGCAGCTCGAACAGGGGGGGCACCGGGGAGCTGTTTTTT. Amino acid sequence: CASSSNRGGTGELFF. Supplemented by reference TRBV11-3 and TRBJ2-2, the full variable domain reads EAGVVQSPRYKIIEKKQPVAFWCNPISGHNTLYWYLQNLGQGPELLIRYENEEAVDDSQLPKDRFSAERLKGVDSTLKIQPAELGDSAVYLCASSSNRGGTGELFFGEGSRLTVL.